Following are 3 T cell receptor beta chains from one sample sequenced in a study of neurological immune-mediated disorders. TCRdb ran MiXCR on the 5' RACE reads and lists one entry per CDR3 protein. The sample lists about 74,000 distinct CDR3 sequences, less than 5.5% occurring once. The sequenced sample consisted of PBMCs. Source of these receptors: a man aged 18 to 29 with multiple sclerosis.

This clonotype was detected ten times or more. The rearrangement links TRBV5-1 to TRBJ2-1, with 10 nucleotides matching TRBD2. The CDR3 spans 15 residues. CDR1 is SGHRS and CDR2 is YFSETQ in the germline V gene. The V segment lost 4 bases and the J segment 3 bases; nucleotides outside the gene matches: 4. CDR3 sequence: CASSSGTSVYNEQFF. CDR3 in DNA: TGCGCCAGCAGCAGCGGGACTAGCGTCTACAATGAGCAGTTCTTC.

The chain joins TRBV2 to TRBJ1-2, with a weak D call TRBD1 (5 bases). Germline V gives CDR1 SNHLY, CDR2 FYNNEI. V lost 5 bases to trimming and J lost 0 bases, with 13 bases between them. The CDR3 contains 15 residues. CDR3 loop: CASSPRQYTNYGYTF. The CDR3 DNA follows: TGTGCCAGCAGTCCCCGACAGTATACTAACTATGGCTACACCTTC. Drawing the rest from reference TRBV2 and TRBJ1-2, the complete variable domain is EPEVTQTPSHQVTQMGQEVILRCVPISNHLYFYWYRQILGQKVEFLVSFYNNEISEKSEIFDDQFSVERPDGSNFTLKIRSTKLEDSAMYFCASSPRQYTNYGYTFGSGTRLTVV.

Ten or more counts support this clonotype. J is TRBJ2-1 and V is TRBV7-2; D is unclear. Trimming removed 5 bases at V and 4 bases at J, with 9 bases between. The germline CDR1 and CDR2 sequences are SGHTA and FQGNSA. The CDR3 totals 13 residues. CDR3 loop: CASSTNSYNEQFF. CDR3 bases: TGTGCCAGCAGCACGAACTCATACAATGAGCAGTTCTTC.